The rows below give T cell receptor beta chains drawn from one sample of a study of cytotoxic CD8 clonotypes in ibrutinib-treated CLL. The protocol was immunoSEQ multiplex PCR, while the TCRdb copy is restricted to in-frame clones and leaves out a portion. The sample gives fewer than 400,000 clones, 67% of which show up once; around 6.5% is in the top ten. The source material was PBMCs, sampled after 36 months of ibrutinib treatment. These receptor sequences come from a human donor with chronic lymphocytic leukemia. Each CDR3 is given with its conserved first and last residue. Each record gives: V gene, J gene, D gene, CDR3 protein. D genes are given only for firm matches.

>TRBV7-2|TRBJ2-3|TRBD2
CASSFLAGESTDTQYF
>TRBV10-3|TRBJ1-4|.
CAISEDTATNEKLFF
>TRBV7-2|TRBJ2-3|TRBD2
CASSTRTSGRDTQYF
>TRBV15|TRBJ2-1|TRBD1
CATSRLDRGDEQFF
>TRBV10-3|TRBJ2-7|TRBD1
CAISETGASYEQYF
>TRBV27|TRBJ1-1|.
CASSLMGMNTEAFF
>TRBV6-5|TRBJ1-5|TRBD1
CASSRGQGGQPQHF
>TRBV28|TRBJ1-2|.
CASSRIGGYTF
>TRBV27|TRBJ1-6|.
CASSLSPENSPLHF
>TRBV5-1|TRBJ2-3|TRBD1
CASAGGTGGSYTQYF
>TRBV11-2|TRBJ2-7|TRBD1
CASSHNFGTGYYEQYF
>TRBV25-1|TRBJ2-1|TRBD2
CASSGWTSTFSSYNEQFF
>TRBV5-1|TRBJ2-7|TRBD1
CASSLAPSGQYTYEQYF
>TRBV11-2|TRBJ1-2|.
CASSHWDYGYTF
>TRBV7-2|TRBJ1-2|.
CASSLADGGYTF
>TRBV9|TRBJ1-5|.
CASSQGVRDQPQHF
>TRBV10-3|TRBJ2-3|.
CAIRSLVGHTDTQYF
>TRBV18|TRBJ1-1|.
CASSPSSLQGEAFF
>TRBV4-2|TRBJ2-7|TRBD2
CASSQKGLLAGPYEQYF
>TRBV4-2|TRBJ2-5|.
CASSQVSPEPQYF
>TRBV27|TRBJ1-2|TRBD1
CASSQIRGQLGYGYTF
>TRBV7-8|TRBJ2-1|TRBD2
CASSLAASGRVYNEQFF
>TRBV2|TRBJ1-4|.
CASSETGGNEKLFF
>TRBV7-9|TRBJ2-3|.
CASSFRGDTQYF
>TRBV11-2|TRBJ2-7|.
CASRIDRYEQYF
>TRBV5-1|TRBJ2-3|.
CASSLSTGIGTDTQYF
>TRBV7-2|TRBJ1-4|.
CASSLRSDLGEKLFF
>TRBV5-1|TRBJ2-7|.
CASSLAPGVYEQYF